A single sample is the source of the 29 T cell receptor beta chains below, sequenced in a study of blood T cell repertoires in COVID-19. Some clones are missing from TCRdb's copy, which holds only in-frame ones; the method was immunoSEQ multiplex PCR. The table has about 180,000 clones, 70% to 90% seen once. The specimen sequenced was peripheral blood. These receptors were taken from a man between 60 and 70 years old with acute or convalescent COVID-19.

The chain has TRBV7-3 and TRBJ2-6; maybe TRBD1 (5 bases). CDR1 is SGHTA, CDR2 FQGTGA, per germline. Trimming took 5 bases from V and 0 from J, leaving 8 bases between them. The CDR3 spans 15 residues. The DNA of the CDR3 is TGTGCCAGCAGCCCCAGGGTCTCTGGGGCCAACGTCCTGACTTTC. Its translation: CASSPRVSGANVLTF.

The J gene is TRBJ2-3, the V gene TRBV9; 7 bases map to TRBD1. Trimming at V came to 4 bases and at J to 1 base, leaving 6 bases not matched to a gene. The CDR3 is 15 residues long. Germline CDR1 and CDR2: SGDLS and YYNGEE. CDR3 DNA: TGTGCCAGCAGCAGAGCGCAGGGGGGCACAGATACGCAGTATTTT. It is translated as CASSRAQGGTDTQYF.

The genes are TRBV7-9 and TRBJ2-1; TRBD1 aligns across 7 bases. Germline CDR1 and CDR2: SEHNR and FQNEAQ (reference sequence). V was pared by 5 bases and J by 12 bases, with 13 bases of the junction left unmatched. This CDR3 is 14 amino acids long. The CDR3 spells CASSPTGQTPGQFF. The CDR3 coding sequence is TGTGCCAGCAGCCCAACGGGACAGACCCCTGGGCAGTTCTTC.

The CDR3 DNA sequence: TGCAGCGGTGCGGTGGGAGAGGCCAATGAGCAGTTCTTC. This sequence encodes CSGAVGEANEQFF. The rearrangement uses TRBV29-1 and TRBJ2-1; weak D call: TRBD2 (5 bases). Trimming removed 7 bases at V and 6 bases at J, with 16 bases between. Germline CDR1 reads SQVTM; CDR2 reads ANQGSEA. This CDR3 has 13 residues.

DNA of the CDR3: TGCGCCAGCAGCCAGACCACTAGCGGGAGCGATGAGCAGTTCTTC. This translates into CASSQTTSGSDEQFF. V is TRBV4-3 and J is TRBJ2-1; TRBD2 matches 11 bases. V shed 3 bases and J 8 bases; nucleotides not matched to a gene: 6. The length of the CDR3 is 15 residues. Germline V gives CDR1 LGHNA, CDR2 YSLEER.

V is TRBV4-3 and J is TRBJ1-5; D possibly corresponds to TRBD1 (5 bases). From germline, CDR1 is LGHNA and CDR2 YSLEER. V was cut by 0 bases and J by 2 bases, with 11 bases left in between. The CDR3 length is 16 residues. CDR3 in amino acids: CASSQDLDRGNQPQHF. The CDR3, as DNA: TGCGCCAGCAGCCAAGACCTCGACAGAGGCAATCAGCCCCAGCATTTT.

The chain recombines TRBV7-9 with TRBJ2-7; TRBD2 matches at 9 bases. J lost 7 bases, V lost 5 bases, and 12 bases had no gene match. CDR3 length: 15 residues. Per germline, CDR1 SEHNR and CDR2 FQNEAQ (reference sequence). The CDR3 loop reads CASSPLAGGPREQYF. DNA for the CDR3: TGTGCCAGCAGCCCTCTGGCGGGAGGGCCGCGGGAGCAGTACTTC. Drawing the rest from reference TRBV7-9 and TRBJ2-7, the complete variable domain is DTGVSQNPRHKITKRGQNVTFRCDPISEHNRLYWYRQTLGQGPEFLTYFQNEAQLEKSRLLSDRFSAERPKGSFSTLEIQRTEQGDSAMYLCASSPLAGGPREQYFGPGTRLTVT.

The chain joins TRBV28 to TRBJ2-5, with 8 bases lining up with TRBD1. The CDR3 has 16 residues. Germline V lookup: CDR1 MDHEN, CDR2 SYDVKM. Unmatched junction bases numbered 10, after V lost 6 bases and J lost 1 base. CDR3 sequence: CASSSPGGQGQETQYF. The CDR3, as DNA: TGTGCCAGCAGCTCCCCAGGAGGACAGGGCCAAGAGACCCAGTACTTC.

The chain is built from TRBV7-2 and TRBJ2-1, with TRBD2 identical over 7 bases. This CDR3 is built from 14 residues. Germline-derived CDR1 and CDR2 are SGHTA and FQGNSA. V lost 1 base, J lost 5 bases, and 2 bases stayed unmatched. CDR3 protein: CASSLGGTNNEQFF. CDR3 coding DNA: TGTGCCAGCAGCTTAGGAGGGACTAACAATGAGCAGTTCTTC.

This clone occurred once. CDR3 loop: CASSPGSAYNEQFF. The CDR3 DNA reads TGTGCCAGTAGCCCGGGGAGCGCCTACAATGAGCAGTTCTTC. V usage is TRBV19 and J usage is TRBJ2-1; maybe TRBD2 (5 bases). The CDR3 length is 14 residues. The germline CDR1 and CDR2 sequences are LNHDA and SQIVND (reference sequence). The ends were cut back, 6 bases at V and 2 bases at J, with 11 bases in the middle.

CDR3 protein: CASSFGLASYNEQFF. The CDR3 DNA follows: TGTGCCAGCAGCTTCGGGCTAGCGTCCTACAATGAGCAGTTCTTC. The V and J genes are TRBV11-1 and TRBJ2-1, with D perhaps matching TRBD2 (6 bases). V was clipped by 3 bases and J by 1 base, with 10 bases between them. The CDR3 extends over 15 amino acids. Germline V lookup: CDR1 SGHAT, CDR2 FQDESV (reference sequence).

This chain joins TRBV2 and TRBJ2-2; D is possibly TRBD1 (6 bases). CDR3 length: 14 amino acids. The V and J ends lost 4 bases and 4 bases respectively, with 10 bases between them. Per germline, CDR1 SNHLY and CDR2 FYNNEI. CDR3 DNA sequence: TGTGCCAGCAGTGGACAGGCAGTCACCGGGGAGCTGTTTTTT. This gives the protein CASSGQAVTGELFF.

The chain has TRBV12-3 or TRBV12-4 and TRBJ1-2; 8 bases are a match to TRBD1. This CDR3 comprises 13 residues. The V segment lost 3 bases and the J segment 6 bases; nucleotides outside the gene matches: 3. Written as DNA, the CDR3 is TGTGCCAGCAGTTTTTCAGGGGGCGATGGCTACACCTTC. Translation gives CASSFSGGDGYTF.

J is TRBJ2-5 and V is TRBV12-3 or TRBV12-4; no clear D gene. Trimming removed 6 bases at V and 2 bases at J, with 4 bases between. The CDR3 covers 11 residues. This CDR3 is CASRLQETQYF. Written as DNA, the CDR3 is TGTGCCAGCAGACTACAAGAGACCCAGTACTTC.

This chain connects TRBV20-1 to TRBJ1-1; D not resolved. CDR1 and CDR2 (germline): DFQATT, SNEGSKA (reference sequence). The germline V and J ends were trimmed by 7 bases and 5 bases, with 11 bases remaining between them. The CDR3 length is 11 residues. This CDR3 reads CSGSTGTEAFF. The DNA of the CDR3 is TGCAGTGGCTCGACGGGGACTGAAGCTTTCTTT.

This chain links TRBV11-1 with TRBJ1-3; D possibly corresponds to TRBD1 (5 bases). V was shortened by 3 bases and J by 4 bases, with 13 bases between the two germline ends. From germline, CDR1 is SGHAT and CDR2 FQDESV (reference sequence). This CDR3 comprises 15 residues. CDR3 residues: CASSLEQARGNTIYF. The CDR3 DNA reads as TGTGCCAGCAGCTTGGAACAGGCGAGAGGAAACACCATATATTTT.

The chain carries TRBV2 and TRBJ2-2; TRBD2 might be the D (5 bases). Trimming took 2 bases from V and 0 from J, leaving 10 bases between them. CDR1 is SNHLY and CDR2 is FYNNEI in the germline V gene. The CDR3 covers 16 residues. The CDR3 reads CASSELEAANTGELFF. The CDR3, as DNA: TGTGCCAGCAGTGAACTGGAGGCCGCGAACACCGGGGAGCTGTTTTTT. Drawing the rest from reference TRBV2 and TRBJ2-2, the complete variable domain is EPEVTQTPSHQVTQMGQEVILRCVPISNHLYFYWYRQILGQKVEFLVSFYNNEISEKSEIFDDQFSVERPDGSNFTLKIRSTKLEDSAMYFCASSELEAANTGELFFGEGSRLTVL.

The rearrangement uses TRBV28 and TRBJ2-1, with 11 positions matching TRBD2. The CDR3 length is 16 residues. Per the germline V gene, CDR1 is MDHEN and CDR2 is SYDVKM. The ends lost 6 bases at V and 1 base at J; junction bases unmatched: 5. CDR3 nucleotides: TGTGCCAGCAGGGGACTAGCGGCCGAATCCTACAATGAGCAGTTCTTC. This codes for CASRGLAAESYNEQFF.

In this sample, this clone turned up a few times. The chain has TRBV7-2 and TRBJ2-7; D is perhaps TRBD2 (5 bases). The V and J ends lost 2 bases and 4 bases respectively, with 24 bases between them. The CDR3 length is 18 residues. From germline, CDR1 is SGHTA and CDR2 FQGNSA. The CDR3 loop is CASSLNPPSRAGGYEQYF. The CDR3 DNA reads as TGTGCCAGCAGCTTAAACCCTCCGTCGCGCGCGGGCGGATACGAGCAGTACTTC.

DNA of the CDR3: TGTGCCAGCAGCGTAGGGTCAGGGGTTGAGCAGTTCTTC. This encodes CASSVGSGVEQFF. The chain links TRBV9 to TRBJ2-1; maybe TRBD1 (6 bases). From germline, CDR1 is SGDLS and CDR2 YYNGEE. This CDR3 spans 13 amino acids. V was clipped by 0 bases and J by 9 bases, with 10 bases between them.

This chain links TRBV10-3 with TRBJ2-2, with D unclear. The germline gives CDR1 ENHRY, CDR2 SYGVKD. V was shortened by 6 bases and J by 1 base, with 24 bases between the two germline ends. The CDR3 has 19 amino acids. The CDR3 DNA is TGTGCCATCAGGAAGCCCTCGAGGTCCCTAATGAAGAACACCGGGGAGCTGTTTTTT. Residues: CAIRKPSRSLMKNTGELFF.

The rearrangement links TRBV2 to TRBJ1-4, with D possibly TRBD1 on 5 matching bases. The V gene's germline CDR1 is SNHLY and CDR2 FYNNEI. The CDR3 loop spans 13 amino acids. Trimming took off 6 bases at V and 7 bases at J, with 12 bases between the two ends. The CDR3 DNA reads as TGTGCCAGCAGCATGGGGCGCGGTGAAAAACTGTTTTTT. It translates to CASSMGRGEKLFF.

This clone was observed once. The rearrangement uses TRBV27 and TRBJ2-1; D is unresolved. The CDR3 length is 15 residues. CDR1 is MNHEY and CDR2 is SMNVEV in the germline V gene (reference sequence). Trimming shortened V by 3 bases and J by 0 bases, and 9 bases separated the two germline ends. This CDR3 is CASSLRSDSYNEQFF. The DNA of the CDR3 is TGTGCCAGCAGTTTGCGGAGCGACTCCTACAATGAGCAGTTCTTC.

The V call is TRBV19, the J call TRBJ1-2; 7 nucleotides agree with TRBD1. J gave up 9 bases and V 6 bases, and 10 bases lay outside the gene matches. The CDR3 spans 13 residues. Germline V CDR1 and CDR2: LNHDA, SQIVND (reference sequence). The CDR3 bases are TGTGCCAGTAGCCTGAACCGGGACAGAAGCTACACCTTC. Encoded protein: CASSLNRDRSYTF. Complete variable domain (other parts from reference TRBV19 and TRBJ1-2): DGGITQSPKYLFRKEGQNVTLSCEQNLNHDAMYWYRQDPGQGLRLIYYSQIVNDFQKGDIAEGYSVSREKKESFPLTVTSAQKNPTAFYLCASSLNRDRSYTFGSGTRLTVV.

The chain joins TRBV30 to TRBJ1-3; no clear D gene. Germline CDR1 and CDR2: GTSNPN and SVGIG (reference sequence). The CDR3 extends over 14 amino acids. The V gene lost 5 bases and the J gene lost 0 bases, with 11 bases spanning the gap. CDR3 in DNA: TGTGCCTGGGCTATCCCTCCCTCTGGAAACACCATATATTTT. Amino acid sequence: CAWAIPPSGNTIYF.

CDR3 sequence reads: CASSPLTGLGYGYTF. CDR3 in DNA: TGTGCCAGCTCACCTCTAACAGGGCTGGGGTATGGCTACACCTTC. The rearrangement joins TRBV18 to TRBJ1-2; weak D call: TRBD1 (6 bases). CDR1 is KGHSH, CDR2 LQKENI, per germline. The CDR3 runs 15 residues. V was clipped by 3 bases and J by 5 bases, with 16 bases between them.

The chain links TRBV4-1 to TRBJ2-7; D perhaps matches TRBD2 (7 bases). Trimming pared 4 bases from V and 1 base from J, leaving 14 bases between. Germline CDR1 is MGHRA and CDR2 is YSYEKL. CDR3 length equals 15 residues. CDR3 nucleotides: TGCGCCAGCAGCCTAGGGGGTAGCGGGTCCTACGAGCAGTACTTC. This translates into CASSLGGSGSYEQYF.

A single count supports this clone. The genes are TRBV9 and TRBJ2-5; 7 nucleotides match TRBD2. The J segment lost 4 bases and the V segment lost 3 bases, leaving 12 bases of the junction unmatched. Germline loops: CDR1 SGDLS, CDR2 YYNGEE. This CDR3 has 16 residues. The CDR3 loop is CASSARGTNPPETQYF. DNA for the CDR3: TGTGCCAGCAGCGCTAGAGGGACTAACCCTCCAGAGACCCAGTACTTC.

V and J are TRBV5-1 and TRBJ1-5, with D maybe TRBD1 (5 bases). V lost 8 bases to trimming and J lost 3 bases, with 18 bases between them. Germline-derived CDR1 and CDR2 are SGHRS and YFSETQ. The CDR3 spans 15 residues. In DNA, the CDR3 is TGCGCCAGTAGAGCGGGGGTGGCGGACAATCAGCCCCAGCATTTT. It encodes CASRAGVADNQPQHF.